Presented here are 20 T cell receptor beta chains from one specimen sequenced in a study of cytomegalovirus exposure and HLA in healthy donors. The PCR ran on 60 Vbeta and 13 Jbeta primers. Here immunoSEQ multiplex PCR was the method, and the copy in TCRdb shows in-frame clones only, minus some. The repertoire consists of over 150,000 clones, with more than 60% occurring once and the leading ten covering about 1.4%. Sequencing was carried out using PBMCs. The receptors derive from a woman younger than 45 in good health and CMV-seropositive.

V is TRBV27 and J is TRBJ2-1; the match to TRBD2 covers 12 bases. This CDR3 is built from 17 residues. The junction had 7 bases not matched to a gene; V was cut back by 4 bases and J by 3 bases. From germline, CDR1 is MNHEY and CDR2 SMNVEV (reference sequence). The CDR3 is CASSSSRLAGDYNEQFF. The DNA for the CDR3 is TGTGCCAGCAGTTCCTCTCGACTAGCGGGAGACTACAATGAGCAGTTCTTC.

V is TRBV5-8 and J is TRBJ1-1, with D tentatively TRBD1 (5 bases). Germline values: CDR1 SGHTS, CDR2 YDEGEE. Trimming left V 5 bases short and J 0 bases short, with 11 bases between. CDR3 size: 14 residues. The CDR3 nucleotides read TGTGCCAGCAGGGTACGACAGATGAACACTGAAGCTTTCTTT. Amino acids: CASRVRQMNTEAFF.

This sequence joins TRBV14 and TRBJ2-7, with D perhaps TRBD2 (5 bases). The CDR3 runs to 14 residues. V lost 0 bases to trimming and J lost 5 bases, with 11 bases between them. Germline-derived CDR1 and CDR2 are SGHDN and FVKESK. The CDR3 DNA follows: TGTGCCAGCAGCCAAGAACCGGAGGAGGACGAGCAGTACTTC. Amino acid sequence: CASSQEPEEDEQYF.

The gene calls are TRBV6-5 and TRBJ2-3; possible D gene TRBD1, 5 bases. CDR1 is MNHEY, CDR2 SVGAGI, per germline. Trimming pared 6 bases from V and 3 bases from J, leaving 16 bases between. This CDR3 spans 15 amino acids. The CDR3 sequence: CASRDSGVSTDTQYF. Written as DNA, the CDR3 is TGTGCCAGCAGAGACAGTGGGGTTAGTACAGATACGCAGTATTTT.

The V call is TRBV11-2, the J call TRBJ2-3; a weak D match, TRBD2 (6 bases). Trimming took 5 bases from V and 0 from J, leaving 21 bases between them. The CDR3 is 18 residues long. The germline V gene encodes CDR1 SGHAT and CDR2 FQNNGV. CDR3 coding DNA: TGTGCCAGCAGCGGCGGTATGGGGCTAGCGCTGAGCACAGATACGCAGTATTTT. This sequence encodes CASSGGMGLALSTDTQYF.

A word on this clone: The junction departs from the called germline gene at one end, perhaps through a read error. The chain combines TRBV5-1 with TRBJ1-2, with D possibly TRBD1 on 6 matching bases. CDR1 and CDR2 (germline): SGHRS, YFSETQ. The CDR3 has 15 residues. CDR3 sequence reads: CASSLTGGLDYGYTF. CDR3 DNA sequence: TGCGCCAGCAGCTTGACGGGGGGCTTAGACTATGGTTACACCTTC.

The rearrangement links TRBV2 to TRBJ2-3, with 7 bases that match TRBD2. The CDR3 runs to 16 residues. Germline trimming cut 8 bases from V and 0 bases from J; bases unmatched to any gene: 11. Per germline, CDR1 SNHLY and CDR2 FYNNEI. CDR3 loop: CASPRREYPSTDTQYF. In DNA, the CDR3 is TGTGCCAGCCCCCGGCGGGAGTATCCTAGCACAGATACGCAGTATTTT.

V is TRBV30 and J is TRBJ2-7; TRBD2 aligns across 7 bases. Germline loops: CDR1 GTSNPN, CDR2 SVGIG (reference sequence). The CDR3 length is 14 residues. Trimming took 2 bases from V and 1 from J; bases not matched to a gene: 5. CDR3 amino acids: CAWSRDGGSYEQYF. CDR3 in DNA: TGTGCCTGGAGTCGGGACGGGGGGTCCTACGAGCAGTACTTC.

This clone was detected a few times. The rearrangement uses TRBV27 and TRBJ2-3, with 12 bases lining up with TRBD2. Germline V gene data show CDR1 as MNHEY and CDR2 as SMNVEV (reference sequence). The CDR3 spans 15 residues. V dropped 6 bases and J dropped 5; count of bases not matched to a gene: 6. DNA of the CDR3: TGTGCCAGCAGCAAGCGGGGACTAGCGGGAGATACGCAGTATTTT. Translation gives CASSKRGLAGDTQYF.

The V gene is TRBV28, the J gene TRBJ2-7, with TRBD1 as a possible D gene (5 bases). The germline CDR1 and CDR2 sequences are MDHEN and SYDVKM. The CDR3 spans 12 residues. Trimming pared 6 bases from V and 2 bases from J, leaving 8 bases between. CDR3 amino acids: CASRGLPYEQYF. The CDR3 DNA is TGTGCCAGCAGGGGGCTCCCCTACGAGCAGTACTTC.

V usage is TRBV7-2 and J usage is TRBJ1-5, with 7 bases that match TRBD1. The trim removed 5 bases at V and 3 bases at J, leaving 4 bases unmatched. The CDR3 consists of 14 residues. CDR1 and CDR2 (germline): SGHTA, FQGNSA. This CDR3 is CASSRDRYNQPQHF. CDR3 in DNA: TGTGCCAGCAGCCGGGACAGATACAATCAGCCCCAGCATTTT.

The chain uses TRBV7-2 and TRBJ2-7, with TRBD1 identical over 7 bases. There are 15 residues in the CDR3. Germline V gene sequence: CDR1 SGHTA, CDR2 FQGNSA. V trimming: 5 bases; J trimming: 1 base; junction bases outside the gene matches: 8. The CDR3 is CASSPGQSISYEQYF. The CDR3, as DNA: TGTGCCAGCAGCCCGGGACAGAGCATTTCCTACGAGCAGTACTTC.

The gene calls are TRBV11-2 and TRBJ2-2; D might be TRBD1 (6 bases). The CDR3 length is 16 residues. Looked up from germline, CDR1 is SGHAT and CDR2 is FQNNGV. Between the trimmed V and J ends, which lost 1 base and 4 bases, there was a span of 13 bases. CDR3 in amino acids: CASSLGTVGLTGELFF. The DNA of the CDR3 is TGTGCCAGCAGCTTAGGGACAGTGGGTCTCACCGGGGAGCTGTTTTTT.

This clone was detected only a few times. J is TRBJ1-2 and V is TRBV7-9; possible D gene TRBD1, 6 bases. This CDR3 region has 11 residues. Between the trimmed V and J ends, which lost 5 bases and 8 bases, there was a span of 9 bases. CDR1 and CDR2 from the germline V gene are SEHNR and FQNEAQ (reference sequence). CDR3 sequence (DNA): TGTGCCAGCAGCCGGGACATCGGCTACACCTTC. This sequence encodes CASSRDIGYTF.

The chain uses TRBV11-2 and TRBJ2-7; possibly TRBD1 for D (5 bases). Trimming pared 0 bases from V and 3 bases from J, leaving 15 bases between. The V gene's germline CDR1 is SGHAT and CDR2 FQNNGV. The CDR3 has 16 amino acids. Here the CDR3 DNA reads TGTGCCAGCAGCTTAGATTGGCGGCAGGGATACTACGAGCAGTACTTC. Protein: CASSLDWRQGYYEQYF. The full variable domain, its missing parts supplied by reference TRBV11-2 and TRBJ2-7, is EAGVAQSPRYKIIEKRQSVAFWCNPISGHATLYWYQQILGQGPKLLIQFQNNGVVDDSQLPKDRFSAERLKGVDSTLKIQPAKLEDSAVYLCASSLDWRQGYYEQYFGPGTRLTVT.

V is TRBV28 and J is TRBJ1-2; a possible D gene is TRBD1 (6 bases). The CDR3 totals 13 residues. V was shortened by 7 bases and J by 4 bases, with 13 bases between the two germline ends. The V gene's germline CDR1 is MDHEN and CDR2 SYDVKM. In DNA form, the CDR3 reads TGTGCCAGCACCCCACAGGGTCCCTATGGCTACACCTTC. Residues: CASTPQGPYGYTF.

The rearrangement joins TRBV7-8 to TRBJ1-3, with D maybe TRBD1 (6 bases). V lost 3 bases and J 3 bases, leaving 12 bases between the germline ends. The CDR3 runs 15 residues. Germline-derived CDR1 and CDR2 are SGHVS and FQNEAQ. The CDR3 DNA reads as TGTGCCAGCAGCTTGGGGACATCTAATGGAAACACCATATATTTT. Translating it yields CASSLGTSNGNTIYF.

The genes are TRBV19 and TRBJ2-3, with TRBD2 identical over 10 bases. Germline V gene sequence: CDR1 LNHDA, CDR2 SQIVND (reference sequence). CDR3 length equals 15 residues. After removal of 5 bases from V and 4 bases from J, the junction contained 6 bases not matched to a gene. The CDR3 DNA reads TGTGCCAGTAGTGGGCTAGCGGGAGTCCCAGATACGCAGTATTTT. It specifies CASSGLAGVPDTQYF.

The rearrangement joins TRBV6-5 to TRBJ2-1; D remains unclear. V lost 2 bases and J lost 4, with 9 bases in between. In germline, CDR1 is MNHEY, CDR2 SVGAGI. The CDR3 length is 14 residues. The CDR3, as DNA: TGTGCCAGCAGTTACCCGACGACATACAATGAGCAGTTCTTC. It codes for CASSYPTTYNEQFF.

The V call is TRBV4-2, the J call TRBJ2-1; 9 bases map to TRBD2. The CDR3 contains 16 residues. Germline values: CDR1 LGHNA, CDR2 YNFKEQ. J gave up 4 bases and V 0 bases, and 4 bases lay outside the gene matches. The CDR3 spells CASSQEGLASYNEQFF. CDR3 sequence (DNA): TGTGCCAGCAGCCAAGAAGGACTAGCGTCATACAATGAGCAGTTCTTC.